This is a list of T cell receptor beta chains from one sample in a study of blood T cell repertoires in COVID-19. Produced via immunoSEQ multiplex PCR; TCRdb's table is partial and in-frame only. The repertoire holds 45,000 to 50,000 clones, with 85% as singletons. The specimen sequenced was peripheral blood. The receptors here all came from a woman aged 55-69 years with acute or convalescent COVID-19. CDR3s include the opening cysteine and the closing phenylalanine or tryptophan. A D gene is named only where the DNA matches it firmly. Clone size is not always given. Where it is, it says once, few, many or a class for expanded clones.

D gene: -; J gene: TRBJ1-1; V gene: TRBV11-2; clone size: once; CDR3 DNA: TGTGCCAGCAGCTCCCTGACAGGTTCGAACACTGAAGCTTTCTTT; CDR3 protein: CASSSLTGSNTEAFF
D gene: TRBD2; J gene: TRBJ2-3; V gene: TRBV7-2; clone size: -; CDR3 DNA: TGTGCCAGCAGCTCGCCTAGCGGTGCAGTACCAGATACGCAGTATTTT; CDR3 protein: CASSSPSGAVPDTQYF
D gene: -; J gene: TRBJ2-7; V gene: TRBV5-4; clone size: few; CDR3 DNA: TGTGCCAGCAGCCTGTCGACAGTTTTATCCTACGAGCAGTACTTC; CDR3 protein: CASSLSTVLSYEQYF
D gene: TRBD1; J gene: TRBJ1-1; V gene: TRBV7-9; clone size: -; CDR3 DNA: TGTGCCAGCAGCCGACAGGGGGCTTTGTCTGAAGCTTTCTTT; CDR3 protein: CASSRQGALSEAFF
D gene: TRBD2; J gene: TRBJ2-1; V gene: TRBV12-5; clone size: -; CDR3 DNA: TGTGCTAGTGCCCGACTAGCGGAGCAGTTCTTC; CDR3 protein: CASARLAEQFF
D gene: -; J gene: TRBJ1-4; V gene: TRBV19; clone size: -; CDR3 DNA: TGTGCCAGTAGTACGAGGGAAAAACTGTTTTTT; CDR3 protein: CASSTREKLFF
D gene: TRBD1; J gene: TRBJ1-5; V gene: TRBV15; clone size: once; CDR3 DNA: TGTGCCACCAGCAGAGCTGGGACAGGCCGTAATCAGCCCCAGCATTTT; CDR3 protein: CATSRAGTGRNQPQHF
D gene: TRBD1; J gene: TRBJ1-2; V gene: TRBV6-5; clone size: -; CDR3 DNA: TGTGCCAGCAGTTCGACAGGGGGCGTCCACTACACCTTC; CDR3 protein: CASSSTGGVHYTF
D gene: TRBD2; J gene: TRBJ2-7; V gene: TRBV6-2/TRBV6-3; clone size: -; CDR3 DNA: TGTGCCAGCAGTCCAGGACTAGCGGCCTCCTACGAGCAGTACTTC; CDR3 protein: CASSPGLAASYEQYF
D gene: -; J gene: TRBJ2-1; V gene: TRBV7-3; clone size: -; CDR3 DNA: TGTGCCAGCAGCTTAGCGGGACCAAACAATGAGCAGTTCTTC; CDR3 protein: CASSLAGPNNEQFF
D gene: -; J gene: TRBJ2-1; V gene: TRBV6-5; clone size: -; CDR3 DNA: TGTGCCAGCAGCCCCCTCGCCCCAGGGATCAATGAGCAGTTCTTC; CDR3 protein: CASSPLAPGINEQFF
D gene: TRBD1; J gene: TRBJ2-6; V gene: TRBV15; clone size: -; CDR3 DNA: TGTGCCACCAGCAGAGATGACAGGGTTGGGGCCAACGTCCTGACTTTC; CDR3 protein: CATSRDDRVGANVLTF
D gene: TRBD1; J gene: TRBJ2-7; V gene: TRBV2; clone size: -; CDR3 DNA: TGTGCCAGCAACCCGGGACAGGGAGCCTACGAGCAGTACTTC; CDR3 protein: CASNPGQGAYEQYF
D gene: -; J gene: TRBJ1-2; V gene: TRBV15; clone size: -; CDR3 DNA: TGTGCCACCAGCAGAGACCCTAGTTATGGCTACACCTTC; CDR3 protein: CATSRDPSYGYTF
D gene: TRBD1; J gene: TRBJ1-1; V gene: TRBV3-1/TRBV3-2; clone size: -; CDR3 DNA: TGTGCCAGCAGCCTAGGACAGGGTGTGGCTGAAGCTTTCTTT; CDR3 protein: CASSLGQGVAEAFF
D gene: -; J gene: TRBJ2-1; V gene: TRBV7-3; clone size: -; CDR3 DNA: TGTGCCAGCAGCCTCTCCGGGGTTAATGAGCAGTTCTTC; CDR3 protein: CASSLSGVNEQFF
D gene: TRBD1; J gene: TRBJ1-4; V gene: TRBV14; clone size: once; CDR3 DNA: TGTGCCAGCAGCCAAGATGGGACAGAAAATGAAAAACTGTTTTTT; CDR3 protein: CASSQDGTENEKLFF
D gene: -; J gene: TRBJ2-5; V gene: TRBV19; clone size: -; CDR3 DNA: TGTGCCAGTACCCAAGACAGCCAAGAGACCCAGTACTTC; CDR3 protein: CASTQDSQETQYF
D gene: -; J gene: TRBJ2-1; V gene: TRBV3-1/TRBV3-2; clone size: -; CDR3 DNA: TGTGCCAGCAGCCAGCAACGGGGAAATGAGCAGTTCTTC; CDR3 protein: CASSQQRGNEQFF
D gene: TRBD1; J gene: TRBJ1-2; V gene: TRBV6-5; clone size: -; CDR3 DNA: TGTGCCAGCACTGGACAGGGGGGCTACACCTTC; CDR3 protein: CASTGQGGYTF
D gene: -; J gene: TRBJ1-5; V gene: TRBV29-1; clone size: -; CDR3 DNA: TGCAGCGTCGCCCGGGACTCGGACCAGCCCCAGCATTTT; CDR3 protein: CSVARDSDQPQHF
D gene: TRBD1; J gene: TRBJ2-1; V gene: TRBV11-1; clone size: -; CDR3 DNA: TGTGCCAGCAGCTTAGAGGACAGGGGCAATGAGCAGTTCTTC; CDR3 protein: CASSLEDRGNEQFF
D gene: -; J gene: TRBJ2-3; V gene: TRBV5-8; clone size: -; CDR3 DNA: TGTGCCAGCAGACTGGGGGCCACAGGTACGCAGTATTTT; CDR3 protein: CASRLGATGTQYF
D gene: TRBD1; J gene: TRBJ1-4; V gene: TRBV5-1; clone size: few; CDR3 DNA: TGCGCCAGCAGCTTTTCCGGGACAGGTGCAACTAATGAAAAACTGTTTTTT; CDR3 protein: CASSFSGTGATNEKLFF
D gene: TRBD2; J gene: TRBJ2-7; V gene: TRBV7-6; clone size: -; CDR3 DNA: TGTGCCAGCAGCTTTTATTCCCCTAGCGGGAGTAGCTCCTACGAGCAGTACTTC; CDR3 protein: CASSFYSPSGSSSYEQYF
D gene: -; J gene: TRBJ1-4; V gene: TRBV5-1; clone size: -; CDR3 DNA: TGCGCCAGCAGCCCCCCCTTGGGAGAAAGTAATGAAAAACTGTTTTTT; CDR3 protein: CASSPPLGESNEKLFF
D gene: -; J gene: TRBJ1-1; V gene: TRBV5-4; clone size: -; CDR3 DNA: TGTGCCAGCAGCTCTCGCCATGAGGTTGAAGCTTTCTTT; CDR3 protein: CASSSRHEVEAFF
D gene: -; J gene: TRBJ1-1; V gene: TRBV14; clone size: -; CDR3 DNA: TGTGCCAGCAGCCAAGCGGGGAGGGTGAACACTGAAGCTTTCTTT; CDR3 protein: CASSQAGRVNTEAFF
D gene: -; J gene: TRBJ2-5; V gene: TRBV6-6; clone size: -; CDR3 DNA: TGTGCCAGCAGTTACCCCCGAAGGGGCCAGGAGACCCAGTACTTC; CDR3 protein: CASSYPRRGQETQYF
D gene: -; J gene: TRBJ1-2; V gene: TRBV12-3/TRBV12-4; clone size: -; CDR3 DNA: TGTGCCAGCAGTGTGGACACCTCCTATGGCTACACCTTC; CDR3 protein: CASSVDTSYGYTF
D gene: TRBD1; J gene: TRBJ1-1; V gene: TRBV4-1; clone size: -; CDR3 DNA: TGCGCCAGCAGCCAAGAAGGGACAGGGGTAATGAACACTGAAGCTTTCTTT; CDR3 protein: CASSQEGTGVMNTEAFF
D gene: -; J gene: TRBJ1-1; V gene: TRBV9; clone size: -; CDR3 DNA: TGTGCCAGCAGCGTAGTAGGGGGATCGAACACTGAAGCTTTCTTT; CDR3 protein: CASSVVGGSNTEAFF
D gene: -; J gene: TRBJ2-3; V gene: TRBV4-1; clone size: -; CDR3 DNA: TGCGCCAGCAGCCAAGGAGGAGGGATGGCAGATACGCAGTATTTT; CDR3 protein: CASSQGGGMADTQYF
D gene: -; J gene: TRBJ2-7; V gene: TRBV10-3; clone size: -; CDR3 DNA: TGTGCCACGACAACTCCATCCTACGAGCAGTACTTC; CDR3 protein: CATTTPSYEQYF
D gene: TRBD1; J gene: TRBJ1-1; V gene: TRBV3-1/TRBV3-2; clone size: -; CDR3 DNA: TGTGCCAGCAGCCATGGACAGGGGGCAGCTGAAGCTTTCTTT; CDR3 protein: CASSHGQGAAEAFF
D gene: -; J gene: TRBJ1-1; V gene: TRBV9; clone size: -; CDR3 DNA: TGTGCCAGCAGCGACCGGGATTCGAACACTGAAGCTTTCTTT; CDR3 protein: CASSDRDSNTEAFF
D gene: -; J gene: TRBJ1-1; V gene: TRBV6-2/TRBV6-3; clone size: -; CDR3 DNA: TGTGCCAGCAGTTACTCGATCCCAGGGCGAGCTTTCTTT; CDR3 protein: CASSYSIPGRAFF